This T cell receptor beta chain was observed in a study of CD8+CD57+ T cells in acquired aplastic anemia. Whole-study context: Average DNA yield from sorted CD4+ and CD8+ cells was about 2.9 ug.

For sequencing, patients were chosen who had shown expansion of CD8+CD57+ cells by flow cytometry. When blood sampling took place, the patients had received no therapy. Study-level points and caveats: The same twenty-nine CD8+ CDR3 sequences occurred in patients and in controls. A significant difference in CD8+ Simpson's diversity between patients and controls was not found.

Regarding this clonotype: Its antigen is unidentified.

Both TCR beta VDJ combination and CDR3 sequence profiling were carried out. Genomic DNA was the template for this profiling. TCRdb fed the reads into MiXCR, producing one record per CDR3 protein. Here the sample spans about 270,000 distinct CDR3 sequences, 82% being singletons. Germline V CDR1 and CDR2: SEHNR, FQNEAQ (reference sequence). The CDR3 is 15 amino acids. V shed 3 bases, J shed 14 bases, and the junction held 18 bases outside the gene matches. V usage is TRBV7-9 and J usage is TRBJ1-1, with 7 bases identical to TRBD1. The sample comprised sorted CD4+, CD8+, or CD8+CD57+ T cells (not recorded which) from PBMCs. The sequence derives from a human donor with aplastic anemia. The CDR3 region is CASSFDLAGTAESFF. The CDR3 nucleotides read TGTGCCAGCAGCTTTGATCTGGCCGGGACAGCCGAATCCTTCTTT. Filled out from reference TRBV7-9 and TRBJ1-1, the complete variable domain reads DTGVSQNPRHKITKRGQNVTFRCDPISEHNRLYWYRQTLGQGPEFLTYFQNEAQLEKSRLLSDRFSAERPKGSFSTLEIQRTEQGDSAMYLCASSFDLAGTAESFFGQGTRLTVV.